This TCR beta chain was retrieved from a study of blood T cell repertoires in COVID-19. Looking at the study overall: Researchers got acute and convalescent COVID-19 samples from the United States, Italy and Spain. Nucleic acid was either cDNA or gDNA, and it came from T cells, B-cell-depleted T cells, or PBMCs.

Original data processing: Amplification of reference gene primers provided the estimated nucleated cell counts. Clones were sequenced by immunoSEQ multiplex PCR, and TCRdb holds only the in-frame ones, with some missing. For V, J and clone size, that table is used; D and trimming come from the DNA. The profile shows fewer than 150,000 clones, roughly 88% of them singletons. The V segment lost 4 bases and the J segment 5 bases; nucleotides outside the gene matches: 7. The CDR3 spans 14 residues. Per germline, CDR1 SQVTM and CDR2 ANQGSEA. This clone was recorded once. Material: peripheral blood. This TCR was recovered from a human donor in a cohort sampled during active COVID-19. J is TRBJ1-4 and V is TRBV29-1; 7 nucleotides match TRBD1. The chain's CDR3 is CSVAAGTANEKLFF. In DNA, the CDR3 is TGCAGCGTTGCGGCCGGGACAGCAAATGAAAAACTGTTTTTT.